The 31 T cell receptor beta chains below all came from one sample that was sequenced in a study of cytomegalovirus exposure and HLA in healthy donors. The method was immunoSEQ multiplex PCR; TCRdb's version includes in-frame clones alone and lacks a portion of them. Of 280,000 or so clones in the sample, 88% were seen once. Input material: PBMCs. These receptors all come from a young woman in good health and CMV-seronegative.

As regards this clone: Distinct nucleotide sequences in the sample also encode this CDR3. The CDR3: CASSYSGQGNYGYTF. In DNA form, the CDR3 reads TGTGCCAGCAGTTACAGCGGACAGGGGAACTATGGCTACACCTTC. The chain is built from TRBV6-5 and TRBJ1-2, with 9 bases that match TRBD1. Trimming took 2 bases from V and 2 from J; bases not matched to a gene: 3. CDR3 length: 15 amino acids. Germline assignment: CDR1 MNHEY and CDR2 SVGAGI.

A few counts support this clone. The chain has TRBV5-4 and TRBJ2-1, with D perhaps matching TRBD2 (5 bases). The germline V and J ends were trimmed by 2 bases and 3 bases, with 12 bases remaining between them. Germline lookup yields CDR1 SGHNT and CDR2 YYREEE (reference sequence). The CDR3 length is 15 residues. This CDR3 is CASSFPSSRYNEQFF. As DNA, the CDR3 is TGTGCCAGCAGCTTCCCTAGCTCCCGCTACAATGAGCAGTTCTTC. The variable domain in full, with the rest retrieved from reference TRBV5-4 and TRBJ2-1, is ETGVTQSPTHLIKTRGQQVTLRCSSQSGHNTVSWYQQALGQGPQFIFQYYREEENGRGNFPPRFSGLQFPNYSSELNVNALELDDSALYLCASSFPSSRYNEQFFGPGTRLTVL.

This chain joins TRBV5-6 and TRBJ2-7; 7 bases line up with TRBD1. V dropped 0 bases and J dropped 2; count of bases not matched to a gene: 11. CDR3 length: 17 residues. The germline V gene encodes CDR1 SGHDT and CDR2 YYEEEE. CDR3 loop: CASSLGPLGQTAYEQYF. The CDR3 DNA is TGTGCCAGCAGCTTGGGTCCATTGGGACAGACCGCCTACGAGCAGTACTTC.

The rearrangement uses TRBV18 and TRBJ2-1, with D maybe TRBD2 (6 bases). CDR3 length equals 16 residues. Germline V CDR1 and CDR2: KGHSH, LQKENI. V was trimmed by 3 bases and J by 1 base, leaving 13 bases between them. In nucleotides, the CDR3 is TGTGCCAGCTCACCCCTTGGCAGCGGGTCCTACAATGAGCAGTTCTTC. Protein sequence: CASSPLGSGSYNEQFF.

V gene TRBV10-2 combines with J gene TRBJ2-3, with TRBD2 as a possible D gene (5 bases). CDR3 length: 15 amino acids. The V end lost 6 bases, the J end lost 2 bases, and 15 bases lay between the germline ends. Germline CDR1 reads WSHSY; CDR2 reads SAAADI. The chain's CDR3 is CASSLLAQPTDTQYF. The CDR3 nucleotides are TGCGCCAGCAGCCTCCTAGCACAGCCCACAGATACGCAGTATTTT.

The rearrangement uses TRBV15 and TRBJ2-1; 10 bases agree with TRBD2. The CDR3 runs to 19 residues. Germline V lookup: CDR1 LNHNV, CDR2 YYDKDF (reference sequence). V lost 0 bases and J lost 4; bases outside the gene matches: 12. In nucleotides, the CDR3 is TGTGCCACCAGCAGAGAGTCTAGCGGGAGAGCCGATGTATACAATGAGCAGTTCTTC. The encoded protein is CATSRESSGRADVYNEQFF.

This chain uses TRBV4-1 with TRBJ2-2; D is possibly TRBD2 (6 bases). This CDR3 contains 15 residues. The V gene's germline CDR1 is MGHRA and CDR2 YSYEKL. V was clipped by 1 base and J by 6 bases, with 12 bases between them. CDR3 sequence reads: CASSQAGRAAGELFF. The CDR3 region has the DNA TGCGCCAGCAGCCAAGCCGGGAGAGCGGCCGGGGAGCTGTTTTTT.

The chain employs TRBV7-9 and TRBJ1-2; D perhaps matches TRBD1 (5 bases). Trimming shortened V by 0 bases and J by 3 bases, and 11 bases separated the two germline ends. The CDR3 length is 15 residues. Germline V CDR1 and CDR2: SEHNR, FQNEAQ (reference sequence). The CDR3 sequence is CASSLAPGGDYGYTF. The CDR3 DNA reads TGTGCCAGCAGCTTAGCTCCCGGAGGGGACTATGGCTACACCTTC.

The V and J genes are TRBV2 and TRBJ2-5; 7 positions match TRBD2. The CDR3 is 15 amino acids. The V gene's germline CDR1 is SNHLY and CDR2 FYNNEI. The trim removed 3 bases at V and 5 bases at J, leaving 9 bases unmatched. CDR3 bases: TGTGCCAGCAGTGATCGGCGGGAGAGGTTGGAGACCCAGTACTTC. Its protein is CASSDRRERLETQYF.

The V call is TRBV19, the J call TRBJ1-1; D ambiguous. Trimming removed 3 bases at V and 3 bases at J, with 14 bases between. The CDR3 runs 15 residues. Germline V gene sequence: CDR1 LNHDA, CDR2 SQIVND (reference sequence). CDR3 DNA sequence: TGTGCCAGTAGTATGAGGACTCATATAGACACTGAAGCTTTCTTT. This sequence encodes CASSMRTHIDTEAFF. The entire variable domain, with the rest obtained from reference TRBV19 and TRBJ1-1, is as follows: DGGITQSPKYLFRKEGQNVTLSCEQNLNHDAMYWYRQDPGQGLRLIYYSQIVNDFQKGDIAEGYSVSREKKESFPLTVTSAQKNPTAFYLCASSMRTHIDTEAFFGQGTRLTVV.

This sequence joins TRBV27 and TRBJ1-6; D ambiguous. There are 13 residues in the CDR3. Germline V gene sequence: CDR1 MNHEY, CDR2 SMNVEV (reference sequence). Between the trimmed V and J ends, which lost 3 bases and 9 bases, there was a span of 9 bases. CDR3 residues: CASSLGRSSPLHF. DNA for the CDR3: TGTGCCAGCAGTTTGGGGAGAAGTTCACCCCTCCACTTT.

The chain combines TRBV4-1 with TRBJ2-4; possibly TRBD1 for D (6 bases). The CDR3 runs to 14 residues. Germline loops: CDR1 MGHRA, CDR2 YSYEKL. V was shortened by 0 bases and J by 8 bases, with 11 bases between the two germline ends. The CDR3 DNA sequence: TGCGCCAGCAGCCAAGATGGGACAAGGGACATTCAGTACTTC. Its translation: CASSQDGTRDIQYF.

This CDR3 reads CASSRGAGWRAFF. CDR3 bases: TGTGCCAGCAGCCGCGGGGCGGGGTGGCGGGCTTTCTTT. This rearrangement joins TRBV25-1 to TRBJ1-1, with D perhaps TRBD1 (5 bases). The CDR3 has 13 residues. V was shortened by 6 bases and J by 11 bases, with 19 bases between the two germline ends. CDR1 MGHDK and CDR2 SYGVNS come from the germline V gene.

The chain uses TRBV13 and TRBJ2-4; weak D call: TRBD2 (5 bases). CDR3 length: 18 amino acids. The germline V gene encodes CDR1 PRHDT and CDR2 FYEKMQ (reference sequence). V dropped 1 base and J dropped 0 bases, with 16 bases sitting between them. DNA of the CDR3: TGTGCCAGCAGCTTAGCTCGGGGTCGCAGGTTAGCCAAAAACATTCAGTACTTC. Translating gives CASSLARGRRLAKNIQYF.

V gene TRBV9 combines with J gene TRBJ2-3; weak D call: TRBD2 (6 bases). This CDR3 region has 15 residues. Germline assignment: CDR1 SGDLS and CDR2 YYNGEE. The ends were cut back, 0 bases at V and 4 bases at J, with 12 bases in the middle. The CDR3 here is CASSVAGGSPDTQYF. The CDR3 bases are TGTGCCAGCAGCGTAGCAGGAGGGTCCCCAGATACGCAGTATTTT.

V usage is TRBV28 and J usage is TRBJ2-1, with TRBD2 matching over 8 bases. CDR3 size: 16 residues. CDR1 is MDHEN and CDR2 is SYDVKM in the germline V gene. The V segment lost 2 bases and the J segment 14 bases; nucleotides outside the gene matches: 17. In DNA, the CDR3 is TGTGCCAGCAGTTTACTTAGTGGTGGCGGGAGGTGGGGGGAGTTCTTC. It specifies CASSLLSGGGRWGEFF.

The chain's CDR3 is CASRSENSPLHF. The CDR3, as DNA: TGTGCCAGCAGGAGCGAAAATTCACCCCTCCACTTT. This chain links TRBV2 with TRBJ1-6; D unclear. The V gene's germline CDR1 is SNHLY and CDR2 FYNNEI. Deletions cut 6 bases from V and 7 bases from J, with 7 bases between. CDR3 length equals 12 residues. The entire variable domain, with the rest obtained from reference TRBV2 and TRBJ1-6, is as follows: EPEVTQTPSHQVTQMGQEVILRCVPISNHLYFYWYRQILGQKVEFLVSFYNNEISEKSEIFDDQFSVERPDGSNFTLKIRSTKLEDSAMYFCASRSENSPLHFGNGTRLTVT.

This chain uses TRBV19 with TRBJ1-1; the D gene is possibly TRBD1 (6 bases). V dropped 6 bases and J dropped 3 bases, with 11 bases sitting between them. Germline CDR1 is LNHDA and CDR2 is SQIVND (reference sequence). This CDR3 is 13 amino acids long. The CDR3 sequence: CASSRGSDTEAFF. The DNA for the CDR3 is TGTGCCAGTAGCAGGGGTTCTGACACTGAAGCTTTCTTT.

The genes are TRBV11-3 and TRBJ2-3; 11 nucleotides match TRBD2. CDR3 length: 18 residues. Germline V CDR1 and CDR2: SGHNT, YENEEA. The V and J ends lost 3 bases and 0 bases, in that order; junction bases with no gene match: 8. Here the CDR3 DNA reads TGTGCCAGCAGCTTTGGGCTAGCGGGAGGATATAGCACAGATACGCAGTATTTT. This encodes CASSFGLAGGYSTDTQYF.

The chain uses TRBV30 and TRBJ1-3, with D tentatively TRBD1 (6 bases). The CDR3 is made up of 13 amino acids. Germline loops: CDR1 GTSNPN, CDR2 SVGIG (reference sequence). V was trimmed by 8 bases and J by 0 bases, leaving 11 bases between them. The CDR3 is CAGGRGSGNTIYF. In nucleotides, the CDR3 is TGTGCCGGCGGCAGGGGCTCTGGAAACACCATATATTTT.

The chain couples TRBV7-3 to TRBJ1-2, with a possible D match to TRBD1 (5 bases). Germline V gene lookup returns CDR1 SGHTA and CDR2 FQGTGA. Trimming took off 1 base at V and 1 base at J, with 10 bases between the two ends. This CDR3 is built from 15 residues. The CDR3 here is CASSLMGPGNYGYTF. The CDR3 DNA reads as TGTGCCAGCAGCTTAATGGGGCCTGGTAACTATGGCTACACCTTC.

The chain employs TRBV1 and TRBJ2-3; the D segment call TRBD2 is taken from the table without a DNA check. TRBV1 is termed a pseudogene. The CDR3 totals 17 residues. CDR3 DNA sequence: TGCACCAGCAGCCCGGACCCTCCCCTAGCGGGGCCAGATACGCAGTATTTT. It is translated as CTSSPDPPLAGPDTQYF.

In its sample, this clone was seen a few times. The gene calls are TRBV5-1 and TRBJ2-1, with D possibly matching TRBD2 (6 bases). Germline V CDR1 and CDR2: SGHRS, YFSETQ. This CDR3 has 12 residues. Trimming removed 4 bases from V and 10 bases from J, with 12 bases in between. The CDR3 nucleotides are TGCGCCAGCAGCCCAAGAGGGAGGGAGCAGTTCTTC. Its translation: CASSPRGREQFF.

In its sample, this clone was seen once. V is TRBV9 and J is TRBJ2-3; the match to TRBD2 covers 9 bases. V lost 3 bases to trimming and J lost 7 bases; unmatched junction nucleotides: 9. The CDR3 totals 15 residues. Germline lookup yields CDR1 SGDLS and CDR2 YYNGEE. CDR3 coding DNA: TGTGCCAGCAGCGGTACCGGGACTAGCCGTTATACGCAGTATTTT. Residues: CASSGTGTSRYTQYF.

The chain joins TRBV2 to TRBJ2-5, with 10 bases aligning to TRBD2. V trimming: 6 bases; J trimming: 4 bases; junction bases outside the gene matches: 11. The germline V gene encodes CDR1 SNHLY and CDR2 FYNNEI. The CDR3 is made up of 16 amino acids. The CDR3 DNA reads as TGTGCCAGCAGACCACTAGCGGGAAGGCCCCGAGAGACCCAGTACTTC. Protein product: CASRPLAGRPRETQYF.

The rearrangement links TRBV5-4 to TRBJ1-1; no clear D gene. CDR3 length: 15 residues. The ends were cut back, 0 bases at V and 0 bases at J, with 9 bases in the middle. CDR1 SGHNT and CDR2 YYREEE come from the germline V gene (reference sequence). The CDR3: CASSLVSGMNTEAFF. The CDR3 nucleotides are TGTGCCAGCAGCTTGGTTTCAGGTATGAACACTGAAGCTTTCTTT.

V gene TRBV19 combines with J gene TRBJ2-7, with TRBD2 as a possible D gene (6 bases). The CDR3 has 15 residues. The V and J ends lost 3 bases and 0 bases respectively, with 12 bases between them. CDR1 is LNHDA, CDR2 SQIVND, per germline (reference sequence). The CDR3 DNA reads TGTGCCAGTAGTATTATAGCGGAGAGCTCCTACGAGCAGTACTTC. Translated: CASSIIAESSYEQYF.

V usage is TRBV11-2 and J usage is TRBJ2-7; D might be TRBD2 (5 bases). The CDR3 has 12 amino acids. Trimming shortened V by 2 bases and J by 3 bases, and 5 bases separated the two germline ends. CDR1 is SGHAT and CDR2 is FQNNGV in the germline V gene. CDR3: CASSLRGYEQYF. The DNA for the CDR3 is TGTGCCAGCAGCTTACGGGGCTACGAGCAGTACTTC.

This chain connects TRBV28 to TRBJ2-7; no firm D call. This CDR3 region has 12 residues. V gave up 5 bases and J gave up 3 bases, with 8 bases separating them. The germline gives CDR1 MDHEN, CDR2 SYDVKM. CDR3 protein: CASSGQVYEQYF. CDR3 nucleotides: TGTGCCAGCAGTGGCCAGGTCTACGAGCAGTACTTC.

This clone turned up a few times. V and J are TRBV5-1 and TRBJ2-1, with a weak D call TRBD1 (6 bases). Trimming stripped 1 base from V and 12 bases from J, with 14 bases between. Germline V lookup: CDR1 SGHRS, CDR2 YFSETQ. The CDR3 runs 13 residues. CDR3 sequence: CASSLYTGSRQFF. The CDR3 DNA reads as TGCGCCAGCAGCTTGTATACAGGGAGTAGGCAGTTCTTC.

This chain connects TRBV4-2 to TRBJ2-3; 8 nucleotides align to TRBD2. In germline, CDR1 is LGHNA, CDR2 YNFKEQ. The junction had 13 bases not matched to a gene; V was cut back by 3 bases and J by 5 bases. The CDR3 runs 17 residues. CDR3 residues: CASSQDTPGGRQDTQYF. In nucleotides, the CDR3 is TGTGCCAGCAGCCAGGACACCCCGGGAGGGCGTCAAGATACGCAGTATTTT.